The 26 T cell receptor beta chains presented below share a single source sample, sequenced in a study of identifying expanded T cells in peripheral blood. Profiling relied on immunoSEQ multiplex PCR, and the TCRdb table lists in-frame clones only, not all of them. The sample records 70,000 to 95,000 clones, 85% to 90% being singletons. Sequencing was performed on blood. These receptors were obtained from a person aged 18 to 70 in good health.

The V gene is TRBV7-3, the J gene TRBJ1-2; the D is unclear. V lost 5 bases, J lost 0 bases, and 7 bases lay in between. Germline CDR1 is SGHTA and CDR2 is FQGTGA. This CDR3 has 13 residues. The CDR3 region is CASSRGTNYGYTF. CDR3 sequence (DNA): TGTGCCAGCAGCCGAGGGACTAACTATGGCTACACCTTC.

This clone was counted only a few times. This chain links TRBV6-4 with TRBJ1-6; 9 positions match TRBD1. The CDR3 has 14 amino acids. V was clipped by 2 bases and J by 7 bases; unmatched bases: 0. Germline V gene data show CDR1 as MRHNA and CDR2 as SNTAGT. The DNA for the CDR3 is TGTGCCAGCAGTGACGGACAGGGGAATTCACCCCTCCACTTT. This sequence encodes CASSDGQGNSPLHF.

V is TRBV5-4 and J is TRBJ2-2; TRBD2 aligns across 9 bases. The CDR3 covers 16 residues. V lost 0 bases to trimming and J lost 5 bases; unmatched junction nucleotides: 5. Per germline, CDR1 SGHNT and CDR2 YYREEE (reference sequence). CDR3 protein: CASSLGGGAWTGELFF. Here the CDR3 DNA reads TGTGCCAGCAGCTTGGGCGGGGGGGCCTGGACCGGGGAGCTGTTTTTT.

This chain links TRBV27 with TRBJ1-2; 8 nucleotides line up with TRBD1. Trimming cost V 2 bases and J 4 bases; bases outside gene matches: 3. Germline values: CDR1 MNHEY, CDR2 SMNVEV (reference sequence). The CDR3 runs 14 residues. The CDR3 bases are TGTGCCAGCAGTTTAGGACAGGGACGCTATGGCTACACCTTC. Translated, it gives CASSLGQGRYGYTF.

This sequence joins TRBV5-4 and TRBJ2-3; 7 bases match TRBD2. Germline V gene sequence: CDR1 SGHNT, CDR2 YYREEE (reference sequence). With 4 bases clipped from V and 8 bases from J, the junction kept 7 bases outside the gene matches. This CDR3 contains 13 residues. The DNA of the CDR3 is TGTGCCAGCAGCAACCCCGGGAGGAGTACGCAGTATTTT. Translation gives CASSNPGRSTQYF.

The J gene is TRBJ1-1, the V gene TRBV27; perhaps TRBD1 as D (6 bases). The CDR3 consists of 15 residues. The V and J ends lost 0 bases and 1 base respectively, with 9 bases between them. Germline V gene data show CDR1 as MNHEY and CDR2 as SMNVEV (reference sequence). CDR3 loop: CASSLSGARNTEAFF. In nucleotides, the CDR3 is TGTGCCAGCAGTTTATCGGGGGCGAGGAACACTGAAGCTTTCTTT.

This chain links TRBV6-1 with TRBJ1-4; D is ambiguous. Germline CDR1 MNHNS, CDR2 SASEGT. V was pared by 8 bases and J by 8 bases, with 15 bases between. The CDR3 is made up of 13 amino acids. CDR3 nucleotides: TGTGCCAGCGAGAGACCGGGAGAAGAAAAACTGTTTTTT. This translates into CASERPGEEKLFF.

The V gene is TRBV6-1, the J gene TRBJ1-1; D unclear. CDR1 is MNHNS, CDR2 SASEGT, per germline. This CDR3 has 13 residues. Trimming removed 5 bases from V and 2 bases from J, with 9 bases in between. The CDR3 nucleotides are TGTGCCAGCAGTTCAGTCTTAAACACTGAAGCTTTCTTT. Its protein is CASSSVLNTEAFF.

CDR3 DNA: TGTGCCAGCAGTGAAGGTAACTACGAGCAGTACTTC. Encoded protein: CASSEGNYEQYF. V usage is TRBV6-1 and J usage is TRBJ2-7; no clear D gene. The CDR3 sequence is 12 residues long. The ends were cut back, 1 base at V and 3 bases at J, with 4 bases in the middle. The germline gives CDR1 MNHNS, CDR2 SASEGT.

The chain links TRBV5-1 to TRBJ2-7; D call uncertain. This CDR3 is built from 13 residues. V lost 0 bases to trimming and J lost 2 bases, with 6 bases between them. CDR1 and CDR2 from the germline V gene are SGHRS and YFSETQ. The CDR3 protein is CASSLEAAYEQYF. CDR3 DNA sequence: TGCGCCAGCAGCTTGGAGGCAGCCTACGAGCAGTACTTC.

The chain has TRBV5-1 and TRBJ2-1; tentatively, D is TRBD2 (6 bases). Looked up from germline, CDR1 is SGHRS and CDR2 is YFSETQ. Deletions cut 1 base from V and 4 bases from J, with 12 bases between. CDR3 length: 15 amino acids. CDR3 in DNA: TGCGCCAGCAGCTTGTCGGGGGACGGTTACAATGAGCAGTTCTTC. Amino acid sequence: CASSLSGDGYNEQFF.

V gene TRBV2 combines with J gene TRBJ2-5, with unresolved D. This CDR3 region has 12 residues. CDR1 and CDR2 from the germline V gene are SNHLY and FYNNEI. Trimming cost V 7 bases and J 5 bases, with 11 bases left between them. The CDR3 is CASTNLGETQYF. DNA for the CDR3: TGTGCCAGCACCAATTTGGGGGAGACCCAGTACTTC.

This CDR3 is CASSVLGQGGTDTQYF. The CDR3 region has the DNA TGTGCCAGCAGCGTACTAGGACAGGGAGGCACAGATACGCAGTATTTT. The chain links TRBV9 to TRBJ2-3; TRBD1 matches at 8 bases. J lost 1 base, V lost 1 base, and 5 bases had no gene match. The CDR3 contains 16 residues. The germline CDR1 and CDR2 sequences are SGDLS and YYNGEE.

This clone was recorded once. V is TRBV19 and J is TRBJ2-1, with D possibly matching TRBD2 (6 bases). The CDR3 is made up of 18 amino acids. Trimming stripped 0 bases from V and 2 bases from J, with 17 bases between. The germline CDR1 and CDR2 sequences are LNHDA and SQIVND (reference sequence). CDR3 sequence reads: CASSIDRRRELAYNEQFF. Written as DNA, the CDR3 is TGTGCCAGTAGTATAGATCGACGTCGGGAGCTAGCCTACAATGAGCAGTTCTTC.

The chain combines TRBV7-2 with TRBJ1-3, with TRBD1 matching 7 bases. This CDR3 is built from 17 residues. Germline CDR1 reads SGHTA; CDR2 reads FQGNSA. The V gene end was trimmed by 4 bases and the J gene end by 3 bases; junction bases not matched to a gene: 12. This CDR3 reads CASSSAGQTKVGNTIYF. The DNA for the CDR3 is TGTGCCAGCAGCTCGGCGGGACAGACGAAAGTTGGAAACACCATATATTTT. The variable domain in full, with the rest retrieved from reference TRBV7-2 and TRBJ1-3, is GAGVSQSPSNKVTEKGKDVELRCDPISGHTALYWYRQSLGQGLEFLIYFQGNSAPDKSGLPSDRFSAERTGGSVSTLTIQRTQQEDSAVYLCASSSAGQTKVGNTIYFGEGSWLTVV.

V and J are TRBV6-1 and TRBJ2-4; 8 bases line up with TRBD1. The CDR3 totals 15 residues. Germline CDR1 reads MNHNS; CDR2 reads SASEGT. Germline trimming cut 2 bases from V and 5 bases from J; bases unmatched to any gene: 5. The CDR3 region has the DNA TGTGCCAGCAGTGAATTAGGACAGGGCCAAAACATTCAGTACTTC. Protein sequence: CASSELGQGQNIQYF.

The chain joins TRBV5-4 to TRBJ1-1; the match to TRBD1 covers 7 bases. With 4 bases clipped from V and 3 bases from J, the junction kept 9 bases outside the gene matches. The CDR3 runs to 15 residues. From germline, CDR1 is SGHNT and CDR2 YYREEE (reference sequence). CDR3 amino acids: CASSPDDRAYTEAFF. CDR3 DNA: TGTGCCAGCAGCCCAGACGACAGGGCATACACTGAAGCTTTCTTT.

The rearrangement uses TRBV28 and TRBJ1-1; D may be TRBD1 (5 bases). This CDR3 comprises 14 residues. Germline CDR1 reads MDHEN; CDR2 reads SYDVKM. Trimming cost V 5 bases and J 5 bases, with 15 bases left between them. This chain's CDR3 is CASSPWGGRTEAFF. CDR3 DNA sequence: TGTGCCAGCAGTCCATGGGGGGGAAGGACTGAAGCTTTCTTT.

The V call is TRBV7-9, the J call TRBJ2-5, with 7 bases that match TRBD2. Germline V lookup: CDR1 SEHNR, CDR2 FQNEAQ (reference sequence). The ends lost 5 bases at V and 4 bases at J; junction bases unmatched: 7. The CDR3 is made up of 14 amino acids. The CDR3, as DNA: TGTGCCAGCAGCGAACCGGGGGGAGGAGAGACCCAGTACTTC. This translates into CASSEPGGGETQYF.

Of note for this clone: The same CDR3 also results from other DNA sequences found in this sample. The CDR3 spells CASSLEGRETQYF. The DNA for the CDR3 is TGTGCCAGCAGCTTGGAGGGGCGAGAGACCCAGTACTTC. This rearrangement joins TRBV5-4 to TRBJ2-5; D possibly corresponds to TRBD1 (5 bases). V lost 0 bases, J lost 4 bases, and 7 bases lay in between. The CDR3 length is 13 residues. The germline gives CDR1 SGHNT, CDR2 YYREEE (reference sequence).

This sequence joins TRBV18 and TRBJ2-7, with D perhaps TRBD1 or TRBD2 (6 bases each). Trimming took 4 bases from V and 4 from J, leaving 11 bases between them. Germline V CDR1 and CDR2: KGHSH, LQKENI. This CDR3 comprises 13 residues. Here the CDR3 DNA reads TGTGCCAGCTCACTGTCGGGGGCTTACGAGCAGTACTTC. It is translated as CASSLSGAYEQYF.

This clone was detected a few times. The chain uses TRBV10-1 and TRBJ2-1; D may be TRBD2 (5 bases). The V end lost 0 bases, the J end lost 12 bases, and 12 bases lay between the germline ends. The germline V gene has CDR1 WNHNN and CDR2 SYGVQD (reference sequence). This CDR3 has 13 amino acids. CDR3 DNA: TGCGCCAGCAGTGAGTCGAGGGAAGGGCGGCAGTTCTTC. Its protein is CASSESREGRQFF.

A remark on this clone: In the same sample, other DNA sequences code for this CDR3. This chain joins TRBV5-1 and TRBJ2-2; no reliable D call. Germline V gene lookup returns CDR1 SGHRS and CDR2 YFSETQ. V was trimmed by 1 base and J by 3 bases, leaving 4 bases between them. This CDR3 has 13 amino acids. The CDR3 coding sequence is TGCGCCAGCAGCTTGTTGGACACCGGGGAGCTGTTTTTT. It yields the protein CASSLLDTGELFF. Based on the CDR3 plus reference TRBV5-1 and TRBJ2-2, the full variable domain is KAGVTQTPRYLIKTRGQQVTLSCSPISGHRSVSWYQQTPGQGLQFLFEYFSETQRNKGNFPGRFSGRQFSNSRSEMNVSTLELGDSALYLCASSLLDTGELFFGEGSRLTVL.

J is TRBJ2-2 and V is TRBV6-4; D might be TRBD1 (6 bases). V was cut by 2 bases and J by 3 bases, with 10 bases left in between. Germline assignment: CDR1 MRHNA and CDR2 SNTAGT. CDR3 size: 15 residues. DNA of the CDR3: TGTGCCAGCAGTGACACGGGACATCACACCGGGGAGCTGTTTTTT. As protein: CASSDTGHHTGELFF.

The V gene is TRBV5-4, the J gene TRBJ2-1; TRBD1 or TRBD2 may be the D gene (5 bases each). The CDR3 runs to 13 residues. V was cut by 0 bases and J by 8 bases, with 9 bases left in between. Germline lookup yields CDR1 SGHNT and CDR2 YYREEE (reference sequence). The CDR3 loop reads CASSLDPGHEQFF. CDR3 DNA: TGTGCCAGCAGCTTGGATCCGGGGCATGAGCAGTTCTTC.

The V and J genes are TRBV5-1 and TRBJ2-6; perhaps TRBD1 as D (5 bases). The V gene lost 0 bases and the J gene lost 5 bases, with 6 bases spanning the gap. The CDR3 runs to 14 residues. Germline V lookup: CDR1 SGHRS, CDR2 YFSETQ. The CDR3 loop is CASSLGGWANVLTF. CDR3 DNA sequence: TGCGCCAGCAGCTTGGGGGGCTGGGCCAACGTCCTGACTTTC.